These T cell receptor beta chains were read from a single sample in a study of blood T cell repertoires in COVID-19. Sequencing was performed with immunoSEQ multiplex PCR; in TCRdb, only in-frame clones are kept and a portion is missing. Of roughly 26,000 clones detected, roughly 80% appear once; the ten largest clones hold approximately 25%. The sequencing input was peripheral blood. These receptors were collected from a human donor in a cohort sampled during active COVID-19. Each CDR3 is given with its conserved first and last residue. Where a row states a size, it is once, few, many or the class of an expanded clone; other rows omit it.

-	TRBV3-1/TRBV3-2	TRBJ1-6	CASSRGTVNSPLHF
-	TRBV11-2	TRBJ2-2	CASSLGLALRTGELFF
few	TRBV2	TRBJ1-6	CASSEYSRNNSPLHF
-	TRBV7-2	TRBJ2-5	CASSLLSGRGGETQYF
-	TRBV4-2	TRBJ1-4	CASSQGQAEEKLFF
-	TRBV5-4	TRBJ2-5	CASSWGPQTQYF
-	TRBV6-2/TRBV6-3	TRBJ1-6	CASSYGSYNSPLHF
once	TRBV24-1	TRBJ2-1	CATSDLTGTYTSEQFF
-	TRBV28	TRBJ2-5	CASSWTGQRQETQYF
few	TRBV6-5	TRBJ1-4	CASRGGALFEKLFF
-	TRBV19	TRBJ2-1	CASSIWDRKGTGDGNEQFF
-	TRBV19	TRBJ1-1	CASWDRPNTEAFF
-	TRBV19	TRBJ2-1	CASSIKAGPHNEQFF
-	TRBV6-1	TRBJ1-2	CASSENQRGGYTF
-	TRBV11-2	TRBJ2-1	CASSPGTGVREQFF
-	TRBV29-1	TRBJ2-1	CSVDGPMAANEQFF
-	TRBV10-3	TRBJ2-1	CAISPGIALEQFF
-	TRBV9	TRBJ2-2	CASSLTHSGNTGELFF
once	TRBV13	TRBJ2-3	CASSLQLAGVGDTQYF
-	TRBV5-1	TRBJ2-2	CASSSSSGTGPGTGELFF
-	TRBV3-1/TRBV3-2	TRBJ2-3	CASTQNRDLGPPRDTQYF
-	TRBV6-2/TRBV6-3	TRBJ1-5	CASSLADRGNQPQHF
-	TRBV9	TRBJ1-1	CASSDAGTLTEAFF
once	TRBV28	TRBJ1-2	CASSFSTNYGYTF
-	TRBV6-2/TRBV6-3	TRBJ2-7	CASSYSSGTVYEQYF
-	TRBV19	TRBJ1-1	CASSPGAINEAFF
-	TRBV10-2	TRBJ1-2	CASSEAGGAQDYGYTF
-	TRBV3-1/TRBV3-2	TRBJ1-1	CASSPGQGAFF
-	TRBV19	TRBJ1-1	CASSWDSTNTEAFF
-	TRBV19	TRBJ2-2	CASSINRLWSTGELFF
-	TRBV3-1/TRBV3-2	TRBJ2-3	CASRSGRRDGTDTQYF
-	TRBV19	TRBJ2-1	CASSDRASNEQFF
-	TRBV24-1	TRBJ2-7	CATTSSVPPRYEQYF
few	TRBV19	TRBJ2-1	CASRLLAAAGDDHEQFF
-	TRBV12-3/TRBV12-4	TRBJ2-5	CASSDRLGKTQYF
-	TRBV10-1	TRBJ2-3	CASSESSYTSGNTDTQYF
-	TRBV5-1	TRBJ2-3	CASTRAGGPGDTQYF
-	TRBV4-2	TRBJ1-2	CASTLKGGPYGYTF
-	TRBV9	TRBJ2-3	CASSVVPGSYNTQYF
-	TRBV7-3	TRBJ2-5	CASSRQETQYF
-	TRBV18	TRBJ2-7	CASSTGTEQYF
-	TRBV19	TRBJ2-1	CASSIKGTGPNEQFF
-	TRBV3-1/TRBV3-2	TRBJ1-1	CASSQGGGEAFF
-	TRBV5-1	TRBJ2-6	CASSVGTTNEISGANVLTF
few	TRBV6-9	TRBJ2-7	CASSYTRDRDSYEQYF
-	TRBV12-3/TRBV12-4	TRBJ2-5	CASSPRGKETQYF
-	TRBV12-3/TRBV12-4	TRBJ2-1	CASSSGEQFF
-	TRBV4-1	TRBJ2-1	CASSRRAQDEQFF
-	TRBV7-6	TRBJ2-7	CASSLAEQGRYEQYF
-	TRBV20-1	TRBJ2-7	CSAALQDEQYF
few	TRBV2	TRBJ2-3	CASRLSSTDTQYF
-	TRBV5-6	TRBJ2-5	CASSQQETQYF
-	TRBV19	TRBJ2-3	CASSIVQGDTQYF